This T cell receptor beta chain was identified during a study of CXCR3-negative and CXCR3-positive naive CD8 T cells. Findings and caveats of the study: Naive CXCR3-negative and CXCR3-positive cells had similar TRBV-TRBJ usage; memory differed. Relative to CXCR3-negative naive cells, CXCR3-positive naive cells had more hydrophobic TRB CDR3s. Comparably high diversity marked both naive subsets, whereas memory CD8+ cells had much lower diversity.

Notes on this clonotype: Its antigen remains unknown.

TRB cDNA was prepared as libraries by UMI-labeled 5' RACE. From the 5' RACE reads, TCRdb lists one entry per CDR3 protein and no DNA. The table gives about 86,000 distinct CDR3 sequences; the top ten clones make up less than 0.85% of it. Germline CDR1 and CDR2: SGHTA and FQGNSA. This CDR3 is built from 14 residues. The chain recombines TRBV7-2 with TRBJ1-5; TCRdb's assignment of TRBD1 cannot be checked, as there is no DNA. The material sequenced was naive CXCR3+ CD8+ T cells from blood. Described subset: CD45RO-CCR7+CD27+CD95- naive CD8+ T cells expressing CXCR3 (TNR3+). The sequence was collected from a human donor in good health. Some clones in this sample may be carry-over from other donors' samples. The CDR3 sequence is CASSTRPWTEPQHF.